This T cell receptor (beta chain) was sequenced in a study of T cell responses to AZD1222 COVID-19 vaccine. The germline CDR1 and CDR2 sequences are MNHEY and SVGAGI. V lost 7 bases to trimming and J lost 7 bases; unmatched junction nucleotides: 5. The CDR3 has 13 amino acids. Study-level findings and limits: Just a handful of AZD1222 recipients tested seropositive at baseline. A reported finding is that nearly half of spike-specific TCRs target unmutated variant regions. White British donors predominated, females outnumbered males, and clonal diversity was possibly underestimated.

As concerns this clone: Antigen unknown.

The repertoire was sequenced with immunoSEQ multiplex PCR; TCRdb's copy has only in-frame clones and lacks some. The table records some 150,000 clones, around 90% of them present only once. The sample consisted of peripheral blood, taken 28 days after the second dose of the MenACWY control vaccine. This receptor was identified in an adult who received the MenACWY meningococcal vaccine as a control. The rearrangement joins TRBV6-5 to TRBJ2-2; 8 nucleotides align to TRBD1. CDR3 coding DNA: TGTGCCAGCATGCAGGGGGCGGTCGGGGAGCTGTTTTTT. Protein product: CASMQGAVGELFF.